This T cell receptor beta chain was sequenced for a study of Ad26.COV2.S vaccination and SARS-CoV-2 variants. Study-wide background: Intramuscularly, Ad26.COV2.S was given either once or twice, 56 days apart. Study-level points and caveats: The analyses of TCR breadth and depth may have understated the size of total T cell responses.

Measured with immunoSEQ multiplex PCR; TCRdb has only the in-frame clones, and not every one. The repertoire holds hundreds of thousands of clones, about 93% seen once, with over 9% in the top ten. As for this clone: Its antigen is unknown.

Treatment in this sample: some 19 received Ad26.COV2.S at low or high dose, single or two shots; about five received placebo; per-sample allocation not given. Following the first vaccine or placebo injection, samples were taken on day 63. The CDR3 is 15 residues long. The germline V gene encodes CDR1 MNHEY and CDR2 SVGEGT. V was clipped by 2 bases and J by 0 bases, with 8 bases between them. J is TRBJ1-3 and V is TRBV6-2 or TRBV6-3; D might be TRBD1 (6 bases). Specimen: peripheral blood, collected in a trial of Ad26.COV2.S vaccine versus placebo. The origin of this receptor is a person aged 18-60 years who received the Ad26.COV2.S COVID-19 vaccine or a placebo. CDR3 residues: CASSYGGSSGNTIYF. For the CDR3, the DNA is TGTGCCAGCAGTTACGGGGGCAGCTCTGGAAACACCATATATTTT.